These 32 T cell receptor beta chains were all obtained from the same sample, sequenced in a study of T cell changes during pregnancy in multiple sclerosis. Repertoires were generated with immunoSEQ multiplex PCR, while TCRdb's copy carries only in-frame clones and drops some. The table lists tens of thousands of clones, roughly 93% of them singletons. The specimen comprised peripheral blood, sampled in the second trimester of pregnancy. These receptors originate from a female donor with multiple sclerosis, enrolled in a pregnancy study.

The V and J genes are TRBV4-1 and TRBJ2-5; 9 nucleotides match TRBD1. Germline V CDR1 and CDR2: MGHRA, YSYEKL. The CDR3 is made up of 15 amino acids. The V gene end was trimmed by 1 base and the J gene end by 5 bases; junction bases not matched to a gene: 5. CDR3 loop: CASSQGDRDAETQYF. Here the CDR3 DNA reads TGCGCCAGCAGCCAAGGGGACAGGGACGCGGAGACCCAGTACTTC.

The rearrangement links TRBV6-6 to TRBJ2-5; no clear D. The V gene's germline CDR1 is MNHNY and CDR2 SVGAGI (reference sequence). The CDR3 totals 13 residues. V dropped 1 base and J dropped 5 bases, with 8 bases sitting between them. CDR3 DNA: TGTGCCAGCAGTTACTACGGGTTGGAGACCCAGTACTTC. Translating gives CASSYYGLETQYF.

The gene calls are TRBV6-1 and TRBJ1-5; perhaps TRBD1 as D (5 bases). Germline V gene data show CDR1 as MNHNS and CDR2 as SASEGT. V was shortened by 2 bases and J by 7 bases, with 9 bases between the two germline ends. This CDR3 is built from 13 residues. CDR3 coding DNA: TGTGCCAGCAGTGAATTTCAGGGACAGCCCCAGCATTTT. It translates to CASSEFQGQPQHF.

This chain joins TRBV7-3 and TRBJ1-1; D gene ambiguous. Germline CDR1 SGHTA, CDR2 FQGTGA. Between the trimmed V and J ends, which lost 0 bases and 0 bases, there was a span of 5 bases. The CDR3 runs 14 residues. CDR3 bases: TGTGCCAGCAGCTTAACCCGGGTGAACACTGAAGCTTTCTTT. Residues: CASSLTRVNTEAFF.

The V call is TRBV6-6, the J call TRBJ2-4; D might be TRBD2 (5 bases). This CDR3 is 12 amino acids long. Trimming shortened V by 0 bases and J by 8 bases, and 5 bases separated the two germline ends. The germline CDR1 and CDR2 sequences are MNHNY and SVGAGI (reference sequence). Here the CDR3 reads CASSYSRDIQYF. The CDR3 coding sequence is TGTGCCAGCAGTTACTCGAGGGACATTCAGTACTTC.

V gene TRBV29-1 combines with J gene TRBJ2-7; 12 bases map to TRBD2. The CDR3 consists of 14 residues. The V gene's germline CDR1 is SQVTM and CDR2 ANQGSEA. V dropped 4 bases and J dropped 2; count of bases not matched to a gene: 3. Here the CDR3 reads CSVVTSGGPYEQYF. The DNA of the CDR3 is TGCAGCGTTGTGACTAGCGGGGGCCCCTACGAGCAGTACTTC.

CDR3 sequence: CSVNSGGAVNEQFF. CDR3 in DNA: TGCAGCGTTAATAGCGGGGGGGCGGTCAATGAGCAGTTCTTC. V and J are TRBV29-1 and TRBJ2-1; TRBD2 matches at 11 bases. J gave up 6 bases and V 5 bases, and 6 bases lay outside the gene matches. CDR1 SQVTM and CDR2 ANQGSEA come from the germline V gene. The CDR3 is made up of 14 amino acids.

This chain connects TRBV19 to TRBJ1-5, with 9 positions matching TRBD1. The germline gives CDR1 LNHDA, CDR2 SQIVND (reference sequence). Unmatched junction bases numbered 8, after V lost 5 bases and J lost 6 bases. The length of the CDR3 is 15 residues. CDR3 region: CASSAGTGSGQPQHF. The DNA of the CDR3 is TGTGCCAGTAGTGCAGGGACAGGGAGCGGTCAGCCCCAGCATTTT.

The V and J genes are TRBV21-1 and TRBJ1-3; no DNA check was done on the table's D call, TRBD1. TRBV21-1 is assigned pseudogene status. This CDR3 spans 18 amino acids. The CDR3 here is CASSSLRQGGSSGNTIYF. CDR3 nucleotide sequence: TGTGCCAGCAGCTCCCTAAGGCAGGGTGGCTCCTCTGGAAACACCATATATTTT.

Here the CDR3 reads CASADRPQLLNSPLHF. The CDR3 bases are TGTGCCAGTGCAGACAGACCTCAACTACTCAATTCACCCCTCCACTTT. The chain recombines TRBV19 with TRBJ1-6; tentatively, D is TRBD1 (5 bases). CDR1 and CDR2 from the germline V gene are LNHDA and SQIVND (reference sequence). The length of the CDR3 is 16 residues. V was clipped by 8 bases and J by 7 bases, with 21 bases between them.

This clone was seen only once. The rearrangement links TRBV30 to TRBJ1-4; TRBD1 might be the D (5 bases). Trimming removed 3 bases at V and 4 bases at J, with 6 bases between. In germline, CDR1 is GTSNPN, CDR2 SVGIG (reference sequence). The CDR3 runs to 12 residues. The CDR3 coding sequence is TGTGCCTGGAGAGGGGATAATGAAAAACTGTTTTTT. Its translation is CAWRGDNEKLFF.

The rearrangement uses TRBV2 and TRBJ2-1; D perhaps matches TRBD2 (5 bases). This CDR3 is 15 amino acids long. The ends were cut back, 7 bases at V and 0 bases at J, with 13 bases in the middle. Germline loops: CDR1 SNHLY, CDR2 FYNNEI. The CDR3 sequence is CASNPGSYSYNEQFF. The CDR3 DNA sequence: TGTGCCAGCAACCCGGGATCCTACTCCTACAATGAGCAGTTCTTC.

This chain uses TRBV18 with TRBJ1-3; 8 nucleotides agree with TRBD1. CDR3 length: 16 amino acids. With 6 bases clipped from V and 0 bases from J, the junction kept 7 bases outside the gene matches. Germline V gene data show CDR1 as KGHSH and CDR2 as LQKENI. The CDR3 sequence: CASSPGQGLSGNTIYF. The CDR3 nucleotides read TGTGCCAGCTCGCCCGGACAGGGCCTCTCTGGAAACACCATATATTTT.

The chain is built from TRBV7-6 and TRBJ1-6; possible D gene TRBD1, 5 bases. The germline gives CDR1 SGHVS, CDR2 FNYEAQ. Trimming removed 1 base from V and 10 bases from J, with 17 bases in between. The CDR3 contains 16 residues. The CDR3 loop reads CASSLGSRGIGSPLHF. Written as DNA, the CDR3 is TGTGCCAGCAGCTTAGGGAGTAGGGGTATCGGGTCACCCCTCCACTTT.

The chain couples TRBV9 to TRBJ2-3, with 7 nucleotides matching TRBD2. The CDR3 runs 14 residues. Germline V gene sequence: CDR1 SGDLS, CDR2 YYNGEE. Trimming took 0 bases from V and 4 from J; bases not matched to a gene: 2. Here the CDR3 reads CASSVAGRADTQYF. The CDR3 DNA sequence: TGTGCCAGCAGCGTAGCAGGGAGGGCAGATACGCAGTATTTT.

This chain connects TRBV7-3 to TRBJ2-3; tentatively, D is TRBD2 (5 bases). V was pared by 3 bases and J by 7 bases, with 11 bases between. The CDR3 spans 13 residues. Germline lookup yields CDR1 SGHTA and CDR2 FQGTGA. DNA for the CDR3: TGTGCCAGCAGCTTCGGGGAGAAGCATACGCAGTATTTT. The encoded protein is CASSFGEKHTQYF.

The rearrangement uses TRBV5-1 and TRBJ2-5; 8 positions agree with TRBD1. This CDR3 is built from 15 residues. V shed 0 bases and J 4 bases; nucleotides not matched to a gene: 5. Per the germline V gene, CDR1 is SGHRS and CDR2 is YFSETQ. CDR3 loop: CASSLAGGRGETQYF. The CDR3 region has the DNA TGCGCCAGCAGCTTGGCAGGGGGCCGTGGAGAGACCCAGTACTTC.

The rearrangement joins TRBV13 to TRBJ1-2, with D unresolved. V lost 7 bases and J lost 2, with 11 bases in between. The CDR3 runs to 13 residues. The germline V gene encodes CDR1 PRHDT and CDR2 FYEKMQ (reference sequence). The chain's CDR3 is CASTERVNYGYTF. DNA for the CDR3: TGTGCCAGCACCGAGCGGGTGAACTATGGCTACACCTTC.

The chain combines TRBV4-1 with TRBJ1-2; no reliable D call. The CDR3 runs to 13 residues. Germline CDR1 reads MGHRA; CDR2 reads YSYEKL. The ends were cut back, 0 bases at V and 6 bases at J, with 8 bases in the middle. CDR3 protein: CASSQEFGNGYTF. In DNA, the CDR3 is TGCGCCAGCAGCCAAGAATTCGGTAATGGCTACACCTTC.

J is TRBJ1-2 and V is TRBV13; TRBD1 might be the D (6 bases). Trimming pared 2 bases from V and 5 bases from J, leaving 12 bases between. Germline-derived CDR1 and CDR2 are PRHDT and FYEKMQ (reference sequence). The CDR3 is made up of 14 amino acids. CDR3 nucleotides: TGTGCCAGCAGCTTAACAGGGTCCCCTTATGGCTACACCTTC. This gives the protein CASSLTGSPYGYTF.

The gene calls are TRBV7-8 and TRBJ2-7; 10 bases map to TRBD1. Looked up from germline, CDR1 is SGHVS and CDR2 is FQNEAQ. CDR3 size: 17 residues. Trimming removed 2 bases from V and 2 bases from J; junction bases left unmatched: 9. CDR3 nucleotide sequence: TGTGCCAGCAGCTTATACGAGGGAGGGACAGGGGCCTACGAGCAGTACTTC. Translating it yields CASSLYEGGTGAYEQYF.

The rearrangement joins TRBV6-5 to TRBJ1-2; the D gene is possibly TRBD1 (5 bases). The CDR3 length is 13 residues. The germline gives CDR1 MNHEY, CDR2 SVGAGI. Trimming cost V 8 bases and J 2 bases, with 12 bases left between them. As DNA, the CDR3 is TGTGCCAGCGGCCCAGGGCCCAACTATGGCTACACCTTC. It translates to CASGPGPNYGYTF.

This clone showed up just a few times. The chain combines TRBV11-2 with TRBJ1-6; possibly TRBD1 for D (6 bases). CDR1 and CDR2 from the germline V gene are SGHAT and FQNNGV. The V end lost 6 bases, the J end lost 1 base, and 16 bases lay between the germline ends. The CDR3 has 17 amino acids. This chain's CDR3 is CASSQDSLASYNSPLHF. The CDR3 region has the DNA TGTGCCAGCAGTCAGGACAGCCTGGCATCCTATAATTCACCCCTCCACTTT.

The CDR3 DNA reads as TGTGCCAGCAGTGGACTGGGGACAGATCAGCCCCAGCATTTT. Its protein product is CASSGLGTDQPQHF. V gene TRBV6-5 combines with J gene TRBJ1-5; 7 nucleotides align to TRBD1. Germline CDR1 reads MNHEY; CDR2 reads SVGAGI. The CDR3 has 14 amino acids. After removal of 5 bases from V and 5 bases from J, the junction contained 6 bases not matched to a gene.

The gene calls are TRBV18 and TRBJ1-1; D is perhaps TRBD1 (5 bases). Trimming cost V 2 bases and J 8 bases, with 18 bases left between them. This CDR3 region has 15 residues. Looked up from germline, CDR1 is KGHSH and CDR2 is LQKENI. The CDR3 coding sequence is TGTGCCAGCTCACCAGGAGCAGGGTCCGCGCCGGAAGCTTTCTTT. It translates to CASSPGAGSAPEAFF.

This clone is a singleton in its sample. The chain couples TRBV7-6 to TRBJ2-7; perhaps TRBD2 as D (6 bases). V was pared by 5 bases and J by 3 bases, with 11 bases between. CDR1 and CDR2 (germline): SGHVS, FNYEAQ. This CDR3 spans 13 amino acids. The CDR3: CASSTFGGYEQYF. In nucleotides, the CDR3 is TGTGCCAGCAGCACCTTCGGGGGCTACGAGCAGTACTTC.

DNA for the CDR3: TGTGCCAGCAGGGCCCCCTATGGCTACACCTTC. This codes for CASRAPYGYTF. V is TRBV11-2 and J is TRBJ1-2; no definite D call. The CDR3 has 11 residues. Trimming shortened V by 6 bases and J by 4 bases, and 6 bases separated the two germline ends. Germline values: CDR1 SGHAT, CDR2 FQNNGV.

V usage is TRBV19 and J usage is TRBJ2-1; 12 bases match TRBD2. This CDR3 comprises 15 residues. V trimming: 8 bases; J trimming: 2 bases; junction bases outside the gene matches: 4. Germline CDR1 is LNHDA and CDR2 is SQIVND (reference sequence). CDR3 protein: CASRGLAGTYNEQFF. The DNA for the CDR3 is TGTGCCAGTCGCGGACTAGCGGGGACCTACAATGAGCAGTTCTTC.

V gene TRBV28 combines with J gene TRBJ2-7, with a tentative D call TRBD1 (6 bases). Germline V CDR1 and CDR2: MDHEN, SYDVKM. V shed 6 bases and J shed 2 bases, with 11 bases lying between them. The CDR3 sequence is 13 residues long. The CDR3 protein is CASRATGPYEQYF. The CDR3 DNA reads as TGTGCCAGCAGGGCGACAGGACCCTACGAGCAGTACTTC.

The chain employs TRBV27 and TRBJ2-7, with 7 nucleotides matching TRBD2. Germline V gene lookup returns CDR1 MNHEY and CDR2 SMNVEV (reference sequence). The CDR3 runs to 13 residues. V shed 5 bases, J shed 4 bases, and the junction held 5 bases outside the gene matches. This CDR3 is CASSPPGGYEQYF. The CDR3 DNA follows: TGTGCCAGCAGTCCCCCGGGGGGTTACGAGCAGTACTTC.

V gene TRBV5-1 combines with J gene TRBJ2-1; TRBD2 aligns across 13 bases. The CDR3 is 15 amino acids. V shed 6 bases, J shed 6 bases, and the junction held 6 bases outside the gene matches. Per germline, CDR1 SGHRS and CDR2 YFSETQ. The CDR3 sequence is CASTHGTSGVNEQFF. CDR3 nucleotides: TGCGCCAGCACTCACGGGACTAGCGGGGTCAATGAGCAGTTCTTC.

This sequence joins TRBV5-1 and TRBJ1-1; D ambiguous. Trimming shortened V by 0 bases and J by 4 bases, and 13 bases separated the two germline ends. CDR1 is SGHRS and CDR2 is YFSETQ in the germline V gene. The CDR3 extends over 15 amino acids. The CDR3 reads CASSLAVRESTEAFF. Here the CDR3 DNA reads TGCGCCAGCAGCTTGGCGGTCCGTGAGAGCACTGAAGCTTTCTTT.